Each of the 12 T cell receptor beta chains below was sequenced from the same sample in a study of cytotoxic CD8 clonotypes in ibrutinib-treated CLL. TCRdb's copy holds only in-frame clones and misses some; the assay was immunoSEQ multiplex PCR. Here the sample spans around 140,000 clones, approximately 75% being singletons. The source material was PBMCs, sampled after 12 months of ibrutinib treatment. These receptors were collected from a human donor with chronic lymphocytic leukemia.

The chain couples TRBV4-3 to TRBJ1-1, with 7 bases lining up with TRBD1. This CDR3 is 15 amino acids long. Germline loops: CDR1 LGHNA, CDR2 YSLEER. V gave up 5 bases and J gave up 1 base; unmatched junction bases: 7. CDR3 bases: TGCGCCAGCAGCAGGGGGACAGCGGGGAACACTGAAGCTTTCTTT. Its translation: CASSRGTAGNTEAFF.

The genes are TRBV6-1 and TRBJ2-1, with 11 nucleotides matching TRBD2. The junction had 14 bases not matched to a gene; V was cut back by 2 bases and J by 8 bases. The CDR3 is 18 amino acids. Germline V gives CDR1 MNHNS, CDR2 SASEGT. CDR3 loop: CASSEHSEPGTSGHEQFF. The CDR3 DNA sequence: TGTGCCAGCAGTGAACATTCGGAGCCGGGGACTAGCGGCCATGAGCAGTTCTTC.

This clone was counted a few times. The V gene is TRBV27, the J gene TRBJ1-6; the match to TRBD1 covers 7 bases. Per germline, CDR1 MNHEY and CDR2 SMNVEV (reference sequence). The CDR3 contains 15 residues. Trimming at V came to 5 bases and at J to 3 bases, leaving 4 bases not matched to a gene. The CDR3 region is CASSPRDSYNSPLHF. The CDR3 region has the DNA TGTGCCAGCAGTCCGCGGGACAGCTATAATTCACCCCTCCACTTT.

The CDR3: CASSLMDRGPGTEAFF. CDR3 DNA sequence: TGTGCCAGCAGCTTAATGGACAGGGGGCCCGGCACTGAAGCTTTCTTT. The chain links TRBV7-3 to TRBJ1-1; 11 bases agree with TRBD1. V lost 1 base, J lost 4 bases, and 5 bases stayed unmatched. Germline values: CDR1 SGHTA, CDR2 FQGTGA. The CDR3 contains 16 residues.

The sample holds a few counts of this clone. The genes are TRBV5-6 and TRBJ1-4; D is uncertain. CDR3 length: 15 amino acids. V was clipped by 0 bases and J by 3 bases, with 9 bases between them. CDR1 is SGHDT and CDR2 is YYEEEE in the germline V gene. CDR3 nucleotides: TGTGCCAGCAGCTTGGGCTGGGATGCTAATGAAAAACTGTTTTTT. Protein product: CASSLGWDANEKLFF.

The gene calls are TRBV15 and TRBJ2-3, with 11 bases identical to TRBD2. V shed 5 bases and J 2 bases; nucleotides not matched to a gene: 6. CDR1 is LNHNV, CDR2 YYDKDF, per germline (reference sequence). The CDR3 is 16 amino acids. The CDR3 coding sequence is TGTGCCACCAGCGTCCGACTAGCGGGGTTCACAGATACGCAGTATTTT. Translated: CATSVRLAGFTDTQYF.

This clone was seen only once. This sample also contains other DNA sequences that code for the same CDR3. This chain links TRBV11-2 with TRBJ2-1, with D tentatively TRBD1 or TRBD2 (5 bases each). The CDR3 has 15 residues. Per germline, CDR1 SGHAT and CDR2 FQNNGV. Trimming cost V 3 bases and J 1 base, with 10 bases left between them. CDR3 bases: TGTGCCAGCAGCTTTGGGGGTAGTTCCTACAATGAGCAGTTCTTC. Translation: CASSFGGSSYNEQFF.

The chain carries TRBV27 and TRBJ1-5, with a tentative D call TRBD1 (5 bases). In germline, CDR1 is MNHEY, CDR2 SMNVEV (reference sequence). V lost 6 bases to trimming and J lost 6 bases, with 12 bases between them. The length of the CDR3 is 13 residues. CDR3: CASSPGMVQPQHF. The CDR3 region has the DNA TGTGCCAGCAGCCCAGGGATGGTTCAGCCCCAGCATTTT.

The J gene is TRBJ1-1, the V gene TRBV28; 9 nucleotides align to TRBD1. This CDR3 has 15 amino acids. The germline V gene has CDR1 MDHEN and CDR2 SYDVKM. The V gene end was trimmed by 8 bases and the J gene end by 0 bases; junction bases not matched to a gene: 7. The CDR3 DNA is TGTGCCAGCTGGGGACAGGGAATTTTGAACACTGAAGCTTTCTTT. Protein: CASWGQGILNTEAFF.

The CDR3 DNA reads TGTGCCAGCAGCGGCGGGAACATTCAGTACTTC. Protein: CASSGGNIQYF. This chain uses TRBV11-1 with TRBJ2-4; D perhaps matches TRBD2 (5 bases). Deletions cut 5 bases from V and 7 bases from J, with 6 bases between. CDR1 is SGHAT and CDR2 is FQDESV in the germline V gene (reference sequence). This CDR3 is built from 11 residues.

This rearrangement joins TRBV5-1 to TRBJ2-5; D call uncertain. Germline values: CDR1 SGHRS, CDR2 YFSETQ. V lost 0 bases and J 1 base, leaving 7 bases between the germline ends. This CDR3 is built from 14 residues. The CDR3 coding sequence is TGCGCCAGCAGCTTGGCGGGTTTCCAAGAGACCCAGTACTTC. This encodes CASSLAGFQETQYF. The variable domain in full, completed from reference TRBV5-1 and TRBJ2-5, reads KAGVTQTPRYLIKTRGQQVTLSCSPISGHRSVSWYQQTPGQGLQFLFEYFSETQRNKGNFPGRFSGRQFSNSRSEMNVSTLELGDSALYLCASSLAGFQETQYFGPGTRLLVL.

This sequence joins TRBV23-1 and TRBJ1-3; D is undetermined. TRBV23-1 counts as an open reading frame of uncertain function. V lost 4 bases to trimming and J lost 3 bases, with 19 bases between them. The CDR3 is made up of 17 amino acids. CDR3: CASSRITKRRCGNTIYF. The DNA for the CDR3 is TGCGCCAGCAGTCGGATCACCAAGCGGCGATGTGGAAACACCATATATTTT.